These T cell receptor beta chains were read from a single sample in a study of T-cell reconstitution after alpha-beta-depleted transplantation in children. TCRdb processed the PCR reads anew with MiXCR; each CDR3 protein has one entry. The data hold about 500,000 distinct CDR3 sequences, with 30% to 35% observed a single time. Sequencing used PBMCs from the stem cell graft donor, obtained from the stem cell graft. The receptors shown here come from a human donor who donated a stem cell graft to a child with aplastic anemia. The CDR3 runs from the conserved cysteine through the conserved F or W. The order of the fields is D gene, clone size, J gene, V gene, CDR3 DNA, CDR3 protein. D genes are given only for firm matches. Size is omitted from some rows. Given values are once, few, many or a class for expanded clones.

TRBD1	.	TRBJ2-1	TRBV18	TGTGCCAGCTCACCAGTGGCGGCGACAGGGTTGAACTACGAGTTCTTC	CASSPVAATGLNYEFF
.	.	TRBJ1-3	TRBV5-1	TGCGCCAGCAGTCTTCGCCCGGAGACAGGTTCAACTGGAAACACCATATATTTT	CASSLRPETGSTGNTIYF
.	.	TRBJ2-1	TRBV5-5	TGTGCCAGCAGCCTGGAAGCGGGTTGGGACAGATACAATGAGCAGTTCTTC	CASSLEAGWDRYNEQFF
.	.	TRBJ1-1	TRBV29-1	TGCAGCGTTTCGATTGGGGGTAACACTGAAGCTTTCTTT	CSVSIGGNTEAFF
.	.	TRBJ2-4	TRBV6-1	TGTGCCAGCAGTCCAGGGGAAGCCAAAAACAGTCAGTACTTC	CASSPGEAKNSQYF
TRBD1	few	TRBJ2-6	TRBV5-4	TGTGCCAGCAACCTAAGGGACAGATCCTCTGGGGCCAACGTCCTGACTTTC	CASNLRDRSSGANVLTF
.	.	TRBJ2-1	TRBV24-1	TGTGCCACCAGTGATTTGCAGGAGGCCCATGAGCAGTTCTTC	CATSDLQEAHEQFF
TRBD2	few	TRBJ2-1	TRBV29-1	TGCAGCGTTGCTAGCGGGAGTAGGTCCTACAATGAGCAGTTCTTC	CSVASGSRSYNEQFF
TRBD1	.	TRBJ2-3	TRBV25-1	TGTGCCAGCAGTAAGACAGGGTTCACAGATACGCAGTATTTT	CASSKTGFTDTQYF
.	.	TRBJ1-3	TRBV9	TGTGCCAGCAGCGTAGACGCAGGAGCCCCATATTTT	CASSVDAGAPYF
.	.	TRBJ2-1	TRBV12-3/TRBV12-4	TGTGCCAGCAGTTTACCCGACACCTACAATGAGCAGTTCTTC	CASSLPDTYNEQFF
TRBD1	few	TRBJ1-5	TRBV20-1	TGCAGTGCTAGAACGAACAGGGGTAATCAGCCCCAGCATTTT	CSARTNRGNQPQHF
TRBD2	.	TRBJ2-7	TRBV6-1	TGTGCCAGCAGTAGGACTAGCGGAGGGAGCTCCTACGAGCAGTACTTC	CASSRTSGGSSYEQYF
TRBD2	few	TRBJ2-3	TRBV4-2	TGTGCCAGCAGCCCTTTTGATTCTAGCGGACGCACAGATACGCAGTATTTT	CASSPFDSSGRTDTQYF
.	few	TRBJ1-1	TRBV29-1	TGCAGCGTTGAGGGGACGAACACTGAAGCTTTCTTT	CSVEGTNTEAFF
.	few	TRBJ1-5	TRBV7-2	TGTGCCAGCAGCCCCTCGGGGCAGCCCCAGCATTTT	CASSPSGQPQHF
.	.	TRBJ1-2	TRBV12-3/TRBV12-4	TGTGCCAGCAGTTTTGGGACAACCCCCTATGGCTACACCTTC	CASSFGTTPYGYTF
TRBD1	.	TRBJ2-2	TRBV29-1	TGCAGCGTTGAGGGCAGGACCTTAGCTGTAACATTGTGGGGACAGGGAGGTGCCGGGGAGCTGTTTTTT	CSVEGRTLAVTLWGQGGAGELFF
.	few	TRBJ1-1	TRBV20-1	TGCAGTTCTTTTCGGGGAGGACACACTGAAGCTTTCTTT	CSSFRGGHTEAFF